Detailed here is one T cell receptor (beta chain). The sample comes from a study of blood T cell repertoires in COVID-19. Overall study: Samples taken during acute and convalescent COVID-19 were collected in the United States, Italy and Spain. The cDNA or gDNA used as material had been derived from T cells, B-cell-depleted T cells, or PBMCs.

The CDR3 runs 14 residues. V dropped 1 base and J dropped 0 bases, with 4 bases sitting between them. The V gene's germline CDR1 is MDHEN and CDR2 SYDVKM. Assay used: immunoSEQ multiplex PCR; TCRdb lists only in-frame clones, some missing. The profile shows approximately 210,000 clones, around four fifths of them singletons. The sequence was collected from a man under 40 with active or convalescent COVID-19. Material for sequencing was peripheral blood. The chain combines TRBV28 with TRBJ1-5; no clear D. CDR3 protein: CASSLFHSNQPQHF. In nucleotides, the CDR3 is TGTGCCAGCAGTTTATTCCATAGCAATCAGCCCCAGCATTTT. The variable domain in full, completed from reference TRBV28 and TRBJ1-5, reads DVKVTQSSRYLVKRTGEKVFLECVQDMDHENMFWYRQDPGLGLRLIYFSYDVKMKEKGDIPEGYSVSREKKERFSLILESASTNQTSMYLCASSLFHSNQPQHFGDGTRLSIL.